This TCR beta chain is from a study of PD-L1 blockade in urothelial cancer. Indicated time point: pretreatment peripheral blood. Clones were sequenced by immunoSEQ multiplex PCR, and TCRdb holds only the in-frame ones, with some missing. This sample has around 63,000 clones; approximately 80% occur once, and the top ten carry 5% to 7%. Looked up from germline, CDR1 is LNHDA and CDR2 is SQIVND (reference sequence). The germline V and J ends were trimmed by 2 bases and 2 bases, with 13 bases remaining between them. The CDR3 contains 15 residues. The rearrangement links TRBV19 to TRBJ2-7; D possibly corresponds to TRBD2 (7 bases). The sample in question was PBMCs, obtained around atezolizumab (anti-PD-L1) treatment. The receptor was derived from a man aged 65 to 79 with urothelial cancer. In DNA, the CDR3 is TGTGCCAGTAGTATAACGCCGGGGGGCCCCTACGAGCAGTACTTC. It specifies CASSITPGGPYEQYF. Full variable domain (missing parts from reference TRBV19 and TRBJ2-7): DGGITQSPKYLFRKEGQNVTLSCEQNLNHDAMYWYRQDPGQGLRLIYYSQIVNDFQKGDIAEGYSVSREKKESFPLTVTSAQKNPTAFYLCASSITPGGPYEQYFGPGTRLTVT.